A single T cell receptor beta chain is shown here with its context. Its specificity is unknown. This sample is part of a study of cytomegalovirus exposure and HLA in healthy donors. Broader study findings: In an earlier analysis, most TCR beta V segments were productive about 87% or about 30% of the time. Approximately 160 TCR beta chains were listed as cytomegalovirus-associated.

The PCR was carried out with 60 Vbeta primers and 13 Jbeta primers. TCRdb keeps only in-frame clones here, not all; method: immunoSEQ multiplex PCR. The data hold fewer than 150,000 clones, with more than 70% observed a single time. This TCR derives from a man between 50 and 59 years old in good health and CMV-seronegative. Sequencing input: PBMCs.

For the CDR3, the DNA is TGTGCCAGCAAAGAAAATCGCACTCCTTACACTGAAGCTTTCTTT. Its protein is CASKENRTPYTEAFF. The V and J genes are TRBV6-6 and TRBJ1-1; unclear D gene. This CDR3 comprises 15 residues. In germline, CDR1 is MNHNY, CDR2 SVGAGI (reference sequence). The V and J ends lost 7 bases and 3 bases respectively, with 18 bases between them.